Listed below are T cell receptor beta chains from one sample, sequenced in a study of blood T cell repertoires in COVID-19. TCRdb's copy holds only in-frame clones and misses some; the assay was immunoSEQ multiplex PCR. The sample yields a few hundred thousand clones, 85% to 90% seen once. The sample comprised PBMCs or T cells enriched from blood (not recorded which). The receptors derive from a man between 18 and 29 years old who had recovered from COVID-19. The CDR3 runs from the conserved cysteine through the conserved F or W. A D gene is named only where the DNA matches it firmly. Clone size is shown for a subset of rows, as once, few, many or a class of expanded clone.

TGTGCCAGCAGCCCACGCTCAGGACTAGCGGCTATAGTTTACACAGATACGCAGTATTTT | CASSPRSGLAAIVYTDTQYF | . | TRBJ2-3 | TRBD2 | TRBV9
TGTGCCAGCAGTCTAGTTTCGGCTAACTATGGCTACACCTTC | CASSLVSANYGYTF | . | TRBJ1-2 | . | TRBV2
TGTGCCAGCTTCCCGAAGGGACAGCCCCAGCGAGCTTTCTTT | CASFPKGQPQRAFF | . | TRBJ1-1 | TRBD1 | TRBV5-4
TGTGCCAGCAGTGGCGGGGTGAACACTGAAGCTTTCTTT | CASSGGVNTEAFF | . | TRBJ1-1 | . | TRBV2
TGTGCCGCAATAAGGGGCAGGGTAGGTGAAGATACGCAGTATTTT | CAAIRGRVGEDTQYF | . | TRBJ2-3 | . | TRBV6-5
TGTGCCAGCGGGACAGGGGGGGATGAGCAGTTCTTC | CASGTGGDEQFF | once | TRBJ2-1 | TRBD1 | TRBV19
TGCGCCAGCAGCCAAGTACTACCAAGCTCCTACAATGAGCAGTTCTTC | CASSQVLPSSYNEQFF | . | TRBJ2-1 | . | TRBV4-1
TGTGCCAGCAGCGCGGGGATAGGGGGGGGTGGCTACACCTTC | CASSAGIGGGGYTF | . | TRBJ1-2 | . | TRBV5-4
TGTGCCTGGAGTGTACCCCTAGGCCGGGACAGGGGAATCCACAATGAGCAGTTCTTC | CAWSVPLGRDRGIHNEQFF | . | TRBJ2-1 | TRBD1 | TRBV30
TGTGCCACCAGCAGAGGGGCTAGCCCCACAGATACGCAGTATTTT | CATSRGASPTDTQYF | . | TRBJ2-3 | . | TRBV15
TGCGCCAGCAGCCAAGAAAAGCGGGCGGACCTCACAGATACGCAGTATTTT | CASSQEKRADLTDTQYF | once | TRBJ2-3 | . | TRBV4-1
TGTGCCAGCAGTGTGAGGGATAATTCACCCCTCCACTTT | CASSVRDNSPLHF | . | TRBJ1-6 | . | TRBV12-3/TRBV12-4
TGTGCCAGCAGGCGTTCAAATAACTATGGCTACACCTTC | CASRRSNNYGYTF | . | TRBJ1-2 | . | TRBV28
TGTGCCAGCAGCTTAGCAGGGGACATCTCGCCGGGGCAGTACTTC | CASSLAGDISPGQYF | . | TRBJ2-7 | . | TRBV7-2
TGTGCCAGCAGGGGGACAGGGGATGGGACTTACTTACGCTACGAGCAGTACTTC | CASRGTGDGTYLRYEQYF | . | TRBJ2-7 | TRBD1 | TRBV28
TGTGCCAGCAGCTTAAATATAGCGGCTACCTCCTACAATGAGCAGTTCTTC | CASSLNIAATSYNEQFF | . | TRBJ2-1 | . | TRBV7-6
TGTGCCAGCAGCTTACCGACTAGCGGGGGCCGAGAGACCCAGTACTTC | CASSLPTSGGRETQYF | few | TRBJ2-5 | TRBD2 | TRBV5-4
TGTGCCAGCAGCTTGGTTGGCAGGGAAGAAAAACTGTTTTTT | CASSLVGREEKLFF | . | TRBJ1-4 | . | TRBV5-6
TGCGCCAGCAGCCAAGGTGGCGGGAGTAAACGCGTAGGGGAGACCCAGTACTTC | CASSQGGGSKRVGETQYF | . | TRBJ2-5 | TRBD2 | TRBV4-3
TGTGCCAGCAGCTACGGACAGTTGAACACTGAAGCTTTCTTT | CASSYGQLNTEAFF | . | TRBJ1-1 | . | TRBV11-2
TGCAGCGTCGACAGATATCCGGGACAGGGCTCTCGGAATACGCAGTATTTT | CSVDRYPGQGSRNTQYF | . | TRBJ2-3 | TRBD1 | TRBV29-1
TGTGCCAGCAGTTTATATCCCGGCAGGGAGGACACTGAAGCTTTCTTT | CASSLYPGREDTEAFF | . | TRBJ1-1 | . | TRBV27
TGTGCCAGTAGGTCTCTTTCTGGGGCCAACGTCCTGACTTTC | CASRSLSGANVLTF | . | TRBJ2-6 | . | TRBV19
TGTGCCAGCTCACCACCCGGACAGCGCGGATCATCACCCCTCCACTTT | CASSPPGQRGSSPLHF | . | TRBJ1-6 | . | TRBV18
TGTGCCAGCACGCAGGGGAGCTCTGGAAACACCATATATTTT | CASTQGSSGNTIYF | . | TRBJ1-3 | . | TRBV28
TGTGCCAGTAGTGACAGGGCATCCCAGGAGACCCAGTACTTC | CASSDRASQETQYF | . | TRBJ2-5 | TRBD1 | TRBV19
TGTGCCAGCAGCTTGACAGGGGGCTTTAGCAATCAGCCCCAGCATTTT | CASSLTGGFSNQPQHF | . | TRBJ1-5 | TRBD1 | TRBV7-9
TGTGCCAGCAGCCTTCGACAGGAAACCGAGCAGTACTTC | CASSLRQETEQYF | . | TRBJ2-7 | . | TRBV14
TGTGCCTGGAGTGGGCTAGACTACGAGCAGTACTTC | CAWSGLDYEQYF | . | TRBJ2-7 | . | TRBV30
TGTGCCACCAGCAGAGAAGGGGGGACTAGCGGGAGGCGGGTCTCCGGTGAGCAGTTCTTC | CATSREGGTSGRRVSGEQFF | . | TRBJ2-1 | TRBD2 | TRBV15
TGTGCCAGCAGCTTACAGGGGGCAGGAGAGCCCCAGCATTTT | CASSLQGAGEPQHF | . | TRBJ1-5 | TRBD1 | TRBV5-4
TGTGCCAGCAGTGGATCTAGCGGGAGGCCAGGGGGGTACGAGCAGTACTTC | CASSGSSGRPGGYEQYF | . | TRBJ2-7 | TRBD2 | TRBV2
TGCAGCGCGGGCGGGGGGGCCTACGAGCAGTACTTC | CSAGGGAYEQYF | . | TRBJ2-7 | TRBD2 | TRBV29-1
TGTGCCAGCAGCCCGCAAGGGGGGGCGACAGGGGCCGACGAGCAGTACTTC | CASSPQGGATGADEQYF | . | TRBJ2-7 | . | TRBV3-1/TRBV3-2
TGTGCCAGCAGCTTACTCTTCAGGTATACCTACGAGCAGTACTTC | CASSLLFRYTYEQYF | . | TRBJ2-7 | . | TRBV11-2
TGTGCCAGCAGCCCAGGGCTAGGGGGCACGACCGGGGAGCTGTTTTTT | CASSPGLGGTTGELFF | few | TRBJ2-2 | TRBD1 | TRBV7-3
TGTGCCAGCAGCTTTCGCGGGAGCTCCTACAATGAGCAGTTCTTC | CASSFRGSSYNEQFF | . | TRBJ2-1 | TRBD2 | TRBV7-8
TGTGCCACGGGGACAGGGGGCTATGAGCAGTTCTTC | CATGTGGYEQFF | . | TRBJ2-1 | TRBD1 | TRBV7-9
TGTGCCACCAGTGACCCTAGGGGGGGAAAAGAGACCCAGTACTTC | CATSDPRGGKETQYF | . | TRBJ2-5 | . | TRBV24-1